The clone carrying this T cell receptor (beta chain) came up many times. Its target is not known. V gave up 6 bases and J gave up 7 bases; unmatched junction bases: 12. The CDR3 is made up of 16 amino acids. TCRdb itself ran the 5' RACE reads through MiXCR, one entry per CDR3 protein. This table has over 90,000 distinct CDR3 sequences, 11% appearing once. The sample comes from a study of neurological immune-mediated disorders. Time point given: longitudinal time-point 3. Preparation of the unsorted libraries drew on 2 million PBMCs stored at -80 C. Study results and caveats: None of the CDR3 amino acid sequences of expanded clones recurred across subjects, suggesting private repertoires in all groups. It was HTLV-1-associated myelopathy that showed the most TCR clonal expansion, while multiple sclerosis showed the least, falling below healthy controls.

The TCR originated in a female donor with HTLV-1-associated myelopathy (HAM/TSP). The rearrangement links TRBV12-3 or TRBV12-4 to TRBJ1-6, with 7 bases identical to TRBD1. Sequenced input: PBMCs. The CDR3 DNA reads TGTGCCAGCAGCGCACAGGGTCCCAGGGGGAATTCACCCCTCCACTTT. Translating it yields CASSAQGPRGNSPLHF.